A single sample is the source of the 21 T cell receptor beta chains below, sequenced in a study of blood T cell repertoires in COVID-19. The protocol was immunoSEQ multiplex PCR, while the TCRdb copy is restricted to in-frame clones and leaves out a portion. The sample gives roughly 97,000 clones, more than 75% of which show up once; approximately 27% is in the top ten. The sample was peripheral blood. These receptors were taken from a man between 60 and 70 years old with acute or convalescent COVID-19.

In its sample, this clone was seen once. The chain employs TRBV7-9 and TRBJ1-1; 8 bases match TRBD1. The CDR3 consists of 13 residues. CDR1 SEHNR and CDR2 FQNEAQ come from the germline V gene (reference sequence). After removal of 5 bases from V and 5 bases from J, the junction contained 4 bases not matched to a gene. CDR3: CASSQRQGTEAFF. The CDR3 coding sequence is TGTGCCAGCAGCCAAAGACAGGGGACTGAAGCTTTCTTT.

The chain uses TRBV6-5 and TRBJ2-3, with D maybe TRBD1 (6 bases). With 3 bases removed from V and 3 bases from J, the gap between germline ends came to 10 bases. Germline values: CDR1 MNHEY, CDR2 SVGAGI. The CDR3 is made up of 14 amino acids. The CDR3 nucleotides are TGTGCCAGCAGTTATCGACAGGCGACAGATACGCAGTATTTT. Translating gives CASSYRQATDTQYF.

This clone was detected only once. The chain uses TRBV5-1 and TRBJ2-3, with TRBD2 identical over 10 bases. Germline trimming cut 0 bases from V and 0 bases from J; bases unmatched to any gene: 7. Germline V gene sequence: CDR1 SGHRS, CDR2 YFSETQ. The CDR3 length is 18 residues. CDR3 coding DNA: TGCGCCAGCAGCTTGGCCCGCGCTAGCGGGGGAAGCACAGATACGCAGTATTTT. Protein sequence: CASSLARASGGSTDTQYF.

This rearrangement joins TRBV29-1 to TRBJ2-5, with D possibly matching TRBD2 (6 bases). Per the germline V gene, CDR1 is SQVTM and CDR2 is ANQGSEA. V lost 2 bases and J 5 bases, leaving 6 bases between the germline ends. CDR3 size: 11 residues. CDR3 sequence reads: CSVELAETQYF. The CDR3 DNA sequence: TGCAGCGTTGAACTAGCGGAGACCCAGTACTTC.

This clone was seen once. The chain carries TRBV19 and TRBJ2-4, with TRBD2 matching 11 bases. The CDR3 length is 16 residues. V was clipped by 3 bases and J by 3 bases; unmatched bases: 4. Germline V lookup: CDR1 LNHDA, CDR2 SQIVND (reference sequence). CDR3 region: CASSILTSGNKNIQYF. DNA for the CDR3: TGTGCCAGTAGTATTTTGACTAGCGGGAACAAAAACATTCAGTACTTC.

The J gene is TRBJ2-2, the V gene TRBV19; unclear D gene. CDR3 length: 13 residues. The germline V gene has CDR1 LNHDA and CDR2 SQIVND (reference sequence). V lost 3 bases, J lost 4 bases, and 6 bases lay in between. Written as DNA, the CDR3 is TGTGCCAGTAGTATCACAGTCACCGGGGAGCTGTTTTTT. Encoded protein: CASSITVTGELFF.

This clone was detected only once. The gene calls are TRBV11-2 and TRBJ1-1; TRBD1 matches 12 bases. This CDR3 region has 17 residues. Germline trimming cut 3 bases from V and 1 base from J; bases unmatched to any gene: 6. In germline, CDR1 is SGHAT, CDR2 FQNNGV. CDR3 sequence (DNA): TGTGCCAGCAGCTTTCCGGGACAGGGGGCAGGGAACACTGAAGCTTTCTTT. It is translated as CASSFPGQGAGNTEAFF.

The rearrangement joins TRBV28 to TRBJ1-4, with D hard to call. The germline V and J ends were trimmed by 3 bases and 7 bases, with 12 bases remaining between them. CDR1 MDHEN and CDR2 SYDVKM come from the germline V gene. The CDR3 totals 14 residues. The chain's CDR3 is CASSFSSLLEKLFF. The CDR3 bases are TGTGCCAGCAGTTTTAGTAGTCTCCTTGAAAAACTGTTTTTT. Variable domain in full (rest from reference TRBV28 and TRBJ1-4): DVKVTQSSRYLVKRTGEKVFLECVQDMDHENMFWYRQDPGLGLRLIYFSYDVKMKEKGDIPEGYSVSREKKERFSLILESASTNQTSMYLCASSFSSLLEKLFFGSGTQLSVL.

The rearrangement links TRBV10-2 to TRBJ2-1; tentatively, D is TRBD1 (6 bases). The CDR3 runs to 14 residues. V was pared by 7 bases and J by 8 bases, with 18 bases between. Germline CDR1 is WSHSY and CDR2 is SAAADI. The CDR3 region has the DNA TGCGCCAGCAAAGTGAGTCCGTCAGGGGATGAGCAGTTCTTC. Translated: CASKVSPSGDEQFF.

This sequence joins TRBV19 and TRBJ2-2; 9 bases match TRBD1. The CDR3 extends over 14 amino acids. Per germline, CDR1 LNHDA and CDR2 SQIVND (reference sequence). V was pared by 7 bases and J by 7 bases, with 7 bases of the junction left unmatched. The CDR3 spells CASMPTGGYGELFF. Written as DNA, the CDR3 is TGTGCCAGTATGCCAACAGGGGGCTACGGGGAGCTGTTTTTT.

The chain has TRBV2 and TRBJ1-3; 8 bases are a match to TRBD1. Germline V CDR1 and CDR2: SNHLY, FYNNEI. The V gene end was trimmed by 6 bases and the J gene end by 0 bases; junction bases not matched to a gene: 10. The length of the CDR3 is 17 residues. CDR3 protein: CASRERTGRLSGNTIYF. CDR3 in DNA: TGTGCCAGCAGGGAAAGGACAGGGCGCCTCTCTGGAAACACCATATATTTT. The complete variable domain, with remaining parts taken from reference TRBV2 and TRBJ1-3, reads EPEVTQTPSHQVTQMGQEVILRCVPISNHLYFYWYRQILGQKVEFLVSFYNNEISEKSEIFDDQFSVERPDGSNFTLKIRSTKLEDSAMYFCASRERTGRLSGNTIYFGEGSWLTVV.

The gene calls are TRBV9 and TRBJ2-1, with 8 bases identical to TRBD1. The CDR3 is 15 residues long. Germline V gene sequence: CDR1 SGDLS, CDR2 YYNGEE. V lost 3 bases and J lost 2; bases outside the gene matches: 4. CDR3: CASSARQGTYNEQFF. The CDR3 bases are TGTGCCAGCAGCGCCCGACAGGGGACCTACAATGAGCAGTTCTTC.

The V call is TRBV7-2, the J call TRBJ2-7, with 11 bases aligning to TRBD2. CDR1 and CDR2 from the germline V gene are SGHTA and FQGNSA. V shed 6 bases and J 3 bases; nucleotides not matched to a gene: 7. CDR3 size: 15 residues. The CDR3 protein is CASSLASGRHYEQYV. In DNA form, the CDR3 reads TGTGCCAGCAGTCTGGCTAGCGGGAGGCACTACGAGCAGTACGTC.

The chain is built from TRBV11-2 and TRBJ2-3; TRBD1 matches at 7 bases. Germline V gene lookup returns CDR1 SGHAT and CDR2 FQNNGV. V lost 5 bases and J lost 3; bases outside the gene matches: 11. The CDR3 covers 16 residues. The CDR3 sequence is CASSGWLGQRTDTQYF. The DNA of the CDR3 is TGTGCCAGCAGCGGGTGGTTGGGACAGAGAACAGATACGCAGTATTTT.

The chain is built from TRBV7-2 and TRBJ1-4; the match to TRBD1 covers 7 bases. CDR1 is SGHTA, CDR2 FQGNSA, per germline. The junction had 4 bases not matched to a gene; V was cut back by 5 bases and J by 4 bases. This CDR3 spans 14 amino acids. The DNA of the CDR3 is TGTGCCAGCAGCCGGGACAGAGGTAATGAAAAACTGTTTTTT. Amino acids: CASSRDRGNEKLFF.

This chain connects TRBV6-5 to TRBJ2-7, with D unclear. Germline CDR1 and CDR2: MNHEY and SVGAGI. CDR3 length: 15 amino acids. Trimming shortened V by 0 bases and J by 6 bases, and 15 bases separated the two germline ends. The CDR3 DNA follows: TGTGCCAGCAGTTACTCTTTAATGTCTAAACTCGAGCAGTACTTC. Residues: CASSYSLMSKLEQYF.

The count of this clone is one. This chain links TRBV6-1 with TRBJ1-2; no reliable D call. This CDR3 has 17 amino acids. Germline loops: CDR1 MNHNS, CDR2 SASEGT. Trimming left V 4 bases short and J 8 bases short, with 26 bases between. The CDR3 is CASSGPPGRLAAGGYTF. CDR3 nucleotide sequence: TGTGCCAGCAGTGGACCCCCTGGGCGGCTTGCTGCGGGAGGCTACACCTTC.

DNA for the CDR3: TGTGCAAGTCTTCGAGGAACCGGGGAGCTGTTTTTT. Translated: CASLRGTGELFF. The chain couples TRBV12-2 to TRBJ2-2; TRBD2 was called by the table and not checked on the DNA. TRBV12-2 is noted as a pseudogene. The CDR3 length is 12 residues.

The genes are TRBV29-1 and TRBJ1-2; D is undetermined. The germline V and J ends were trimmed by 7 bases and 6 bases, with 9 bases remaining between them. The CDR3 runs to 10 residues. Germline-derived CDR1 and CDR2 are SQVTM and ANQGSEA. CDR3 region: CSGEINGYTF. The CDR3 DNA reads TGCAGCGGGGAGATTAATGGCTACACCTTC.

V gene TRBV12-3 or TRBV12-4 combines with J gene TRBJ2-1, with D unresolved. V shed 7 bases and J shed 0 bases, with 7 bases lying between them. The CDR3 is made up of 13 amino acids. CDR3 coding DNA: TGTGCCAGCAACCCGAGCTCCTACAATGAGCAGTTCTTC. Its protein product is CASNPSSYNEQFF.

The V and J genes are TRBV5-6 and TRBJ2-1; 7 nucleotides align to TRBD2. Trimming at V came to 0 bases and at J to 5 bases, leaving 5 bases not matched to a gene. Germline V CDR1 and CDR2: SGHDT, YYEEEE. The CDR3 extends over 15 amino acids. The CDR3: CASSLGASGHNEQFF. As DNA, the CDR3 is TGTGCCAGCAGCTTGGGGGCTAGCGGACACAATGAGCAGTTCTTC.